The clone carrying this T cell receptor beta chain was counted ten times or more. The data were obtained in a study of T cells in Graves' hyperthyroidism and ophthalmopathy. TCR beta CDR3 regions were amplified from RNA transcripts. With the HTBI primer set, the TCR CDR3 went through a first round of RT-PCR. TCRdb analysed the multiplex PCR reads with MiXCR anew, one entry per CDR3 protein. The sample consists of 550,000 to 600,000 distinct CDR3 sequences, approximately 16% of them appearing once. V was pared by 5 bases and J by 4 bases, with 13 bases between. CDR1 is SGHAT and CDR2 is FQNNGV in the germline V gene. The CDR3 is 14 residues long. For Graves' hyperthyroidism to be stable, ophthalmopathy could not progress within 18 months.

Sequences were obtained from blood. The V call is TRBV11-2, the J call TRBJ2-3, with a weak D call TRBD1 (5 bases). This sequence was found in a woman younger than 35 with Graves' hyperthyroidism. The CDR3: CASSPQGRADTQYF. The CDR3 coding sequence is TGTGCCAGCAGCCCCCAAGGCAGGGCAGATACGCAGTATTTT. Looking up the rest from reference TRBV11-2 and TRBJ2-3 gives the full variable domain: EAGVAQSPRYKIIEKRQSVAFWCNPISGHATLYWYQQILGQGPKLLIQFQNNGVVDDSQLPKDRFSAERLKGVDSTLKIQPAKLEDSAVYLCASSPQGRADTQYFGPGTRLTVL.